This TCR beta chain originates from a study of T cell responses to AZD1222 COVID-19 vaccine. At the level of the study: Analyses pooled second doses at about 4 or about 12 weeks. The study, taken as a whole, reports: Sampling that yielded the repertoires occurred only after the peak T cell response.

This clone was seen a single time. Its antigen is unidentified. The assay was immunoSEQ multiplex PCR, and TCRdb's table has in-frame clones only and misses some. The sample has about 120,000 clones, about 90% seen once; the top ten hold 8.4%. The CDR3 loop spans 13 amino acids. Germline V gene sequence: CDR1 SNHLY, CDR2 FYNNEI. V lost 4 bases to trimming and J lost 5 bases, with 9 bases between them. The chain is built from TRBV2 and TRBJ2-1; D perhaps matches TRBD1 (5 bases). The TCR sequence derives from an adult in good health. The sequencing used peripheral blood, collected on day 0 of AZD1222 vaccination. DNA of the CDR3: TGTGCCAGCAGTGTGGGCAGGGACAATGAGCAGTTCTTC. The encoded protein is CASSVGRDNEQFF.